Each of the 32 T cell receptor beta chains below was sequenced from the same sample in a study of Ad26.COV2.S vaccination and SARS-CoV-2 variants. Libraries were prepared by immunoSEQ multiplex PCR; TCRdb keeps only in-frame clonotypes and omits some of them. Of approximately 350,000 clones in the sample, about 80% were seen once. Treatment indicated: around 19 received Ad26.COV2.S at low or high dose, single or two shots; a few received placebo; per-sample allocation not given. Sampling occurred on day 63 after the first vaccine or placebo injection. The sample consisted of peripheral blood, taken in a trial of Ad26.COV2.S vaccine versus placebo. Source of these receptors: a person between 18 and 65 years old who received the Ad26.COV2.S COVID-19 vaccine or a placebo.

The chain couples TRBV24-1 to TRBJ2-1; 10 positions match TRBD2. The germline gives CDR1 KGHDR, CDR2 SFDVKD. The ends lost 2 bases at V and 6 bases at J; junction bases unmatched: 6. This CDR3 has 16 residues. The DNA of the CDR3 is TGTGCCACCAGTGATTCTCCGGGACTAGCGATCAATGAGCAGTTCTTC. This encodes CATSDSPGLAINEQFF.

This sequence joins TRBV18 and TRBJ1-1; D might be TRBD1 (5 bases). Germline CDR1 KGHSH, CDR2 LQKENI. This CDR3 is built from 15 residues. The V end lost 5 bases, the J end lost 3 bases, and 16 bases lay between the germline ends. In nucleotides, the CDR3 is TGTGCCAGCTCATTCACACGTCCCAGGGACACTGAAGCTTTCTTT. Protein sequence: CASSFTRPRDTEAFF.

The rearrangement links TRBV6-5 to TRBJ1-2; D may be TRBD1 (5 bases). Trimming took off 6 bases at V and 4 bases at J, with 18 bases between the two ends. This CDR3 is 15 amino acids long. Germline loops: CDR1 MNHEY, CDR2 SVGAGI. The CDR3 region is CASSTLGGRSYGYTF. CDR3 nucleotide sequence: TGTGCCAGCAGCACTTTGGGGGGGAGATCCTATGGCTACACCTTC.

The chain combines TRBV11-2 with TRBJ2-1; D perhaps matches TRBD2 (6 bases). The germline CDR1 and CDR2 sequences are SGHAT and FQNNGV. CDR3 length equals 13 residues. Trimming left V 4 bases short and J 8 bases short, with 12 bases between. The CDR3 nucleotides are TGTGCCAGCAGCTCGGGGCGCGGGGATGAGCAGTTCTTC. It specifies CASSSGRGDEQFF.

In its sample, this clone was seen a few times. The genes are TRBV10-3 and TRBJ2-7; 8 bases agree with TRBD2. Trimming at V came to 4 bases and at J to 2 bases, leaving 7 bases not matched to a gene. The CDR3 sequence is 15 residues long. Per the germline V gene, CDR1 is ENHRY and CDR2 is SYGVKD. The CDR3 here is CAISGSSGPTYEQYF. The CDR3 coding sequence is TGTGCCATCAGTGGGTCTAGCGGGCCCACCTACGAGCAGTACTTC.

The chain's CDR3 is CASRREMNTEAFF. The CDR3 region has the DNA TGTGCCAGCAGGAGGGAAATGAACACTGAAGCTTTCTTT. This sequence joins TRBV6-6 and TRBJ1-1; D remains ambiguous. The CDR3 is made up of 13 amino acids. CDR1 MNHNY and CDR2 SVGAGI come from the germline V gene (reference sequence). Trimming cost V 6 bases and J 0 bases, with 8 bases left between them.

The rearrangement joins TRBV4-1 to TRBJ2-7; TRBD2 agrees at 12 bases. With 0 bases clipped from V and 2 bases from J, the junction kept 11 bases outside the gene matches. The CDR3 runs to 19 residues. Looked up from germline, CDR1 is MGHRA and CDR2 is YSYEKL. The CDR3 loop is CASSQERLAGATPTYEQYF. Here the CDR3 DNA reads TGCGCCAGCAGCCAAGAGAGACTAGCGGGGGCCACCCCGACCTACGAGCAGTACTTC.

The chain joins TRBV20-1 to TRBJ2-5, with D hard to call. Trimming stripped 5 bases from V and 6 bases from J, with 10 bases between. The CDR3 has 11 residues. The germline V gene encodes CDR1 DFQATT and CDR2 SNEGSKA (reference sequence). Here the CDR3 reads CSAPGSQTQYF. In nucleotides, the CDR3 is TGCAGTGCTCCTGGATCCCAGACCCAGTACTTC.

There are a few counts of this clone. V and J are TRBV5-4 and TRBJ2-2; D call uncertain. V was cut by 0 bases and J by 0 bases, with 6 bases left in between. The CDR3 totals 15 residues. Germline loops: CDR1 SGHNT, CDR2 YYREEE (reference sequence). The CDR3 nucleotides read TGTGCCAGCAGCTTGGAGTTGGCGAACACCGGGGAGCTGTTTTTT. It translates to CASSLELANTGELFF.

This clone was observed once. J is TRBJ2-7 and V is TRBV28, with TRBD2 as a possible D gene (6 bases). The CDR3 is 12 amino acids. Germline CDR1 and CDR2: MDHEN and SYDVKM. With 3 bases removed from V and 5 bases from J, the gap between germline ends came to 8 bases. The CDR3, as DNA: TGTGCCAGCAGTTTTGGAGGGGACGAGCAGTACTTC. Amino acid sequence: CASSFGGDEQYF.

The rearrangement joins TRBV19 to TRBJ1-5, with D unresolved. Germline V CDR1 and CDR2: LNHDA, SQIVND (reference sequence). V lost 6 bases and J lost 9, with 15 bases in between. CDR3 size: 13 residues. CDR3: CASSPGSWGPQHF. CDR3 sequence (DNA): TGTGCCAGTAGCCCCGGCTCATGGGGGCCCCAGCATTTT.

J is TRBJ1-4 and V is TRBV30; no reliable D call. This CDR3 is 15 amino acids long. Trimming shortened V by 3 bases and J by 4 bases, and 15 bases separated the two germline ends. Germline values: CDR1 GTSNPN, CDR2 SVGIG (reference sequence). As DNA, the CDR3 is TGTGCCTGGAGAAGGAACCACCGGGGTAATGAAAAACTGTTTTTT. This codes for CAWRRNHRGNEKLFF.

In its sample, this clone was seen a few times. The chain links TRBV7-3 to TRBJ2-2; 7 nucleotides align to TRBD1. The CDR3 covers 16 residues. Trimming took 4 bases from V and 0 from J; bases not matched to a gene: 5. Germline CDR1 SGHTA, CDR2 FQGTGA. The CDR3 bases are TGTGCCAGCAGCTCCAGAGGGGGCGCGAACACCGGGGAGCTGTTTTTT. It is translated as CASSSRGGANTGELFF.

The chain links TRBV27 to TRBJ2-2; D remains ambiguous. V was cut by 6 bases and J by 8 bases, with 7 bases left in between. CDR1 is MNHEY, CDR2 SMNVEV, per germline (reference sequence). The length of the CDR3 is 11 residues. In nucleotides, the CDR3 is TGTGCCAGCAGCTATACAGGGGAGCTGTTTTTT. Translation gives CASSYTGELFF.

V is TRBV25-1 and J is TRBJ1-1; the D gene is possibly TRBD1 (5 bases). Germline CDR1 and CDR2: MGHDK and SYGVNS. This CDR3 comprises 13 residues. Trimming took off 5 bases at V and 4 bases at J, with 11 bases between the two ends. As DNA, the CDR3 is TGTGCCAGCAGTCTCGGGGGTTCCACTGAAGCTTTCTTT. Translated, it gives CASSLGGSTEAFF.

This clone came up a few times. V gene TRBV7-3 combines with J gene TRBJ1-1; no clear D gene. CDR3 length: 13 amino acids. Trimming removed 2 bases at V and 0 bases at J, with 4 bases between. Germline V gene lookup returns CDR1 SGHTA and CDR2 FQGTGA. CDR3 bases: TGTGCCAGCAGCTTATACGTGAACACTGAAGCTTTCTTT. Translated: CASSLYVNTEAFF.

The chain employs TRBV3-1 (or the pseudogene TRBV3-2) and TRBJ2-7; D is possibly TRBD1 (6 bases). Trimming pared 0 bases from V and 5 bases from J, leaving 11 bases between. Germline values: CDR1 LGHDT, CDR2 YNNKEL (reference sequence). This CDR3 contains 14 residues. The CDR3 here is CASSQDVGAHEQYF. As DNA, the CDR3 is TGTGCCAGCAGCCAAGATGTGGGGGCCCACGAGCAGTACTTC.

The chain couples TRBV5-5 to TRBJ2-5; D is uncertain. This CDR3 spans 16 amino acids. Germline V gene lookup returns CDR1 SGHKS and CDR2 YYEKEE (reference sequence). V was pared by 4 bases and J by 6 bases, with 22 bases between. CDR3 DNA: TGTGCCAGCAGCCCTCGACCTGGTGGACGAGAAAAGACCCAGTACTTC. Translation: CASSPRPGGREKTQYF.

In its sample, this clone was seen once. V and J are TRBV7-9 and TRBJ2-3; D perhaps matches TRBD2 (5 bases). Trimming pared 5 bases from V and 6 bases from J, leaving 9 bases between. CDR3 length equals 12 residues. Germline CDR1 is SEHNR and CDR2 is FQNEAQ (reference sequence). CDR3 nucleotide sequence: TGTGCCAGCAGCCCGACGGGGGATACGCAGTATTTT. This codes for CASSPTGDTQYF.

This chain uses TRBV9 with TRBJ1-2; D perhaps matches TRBD1 (6 bases). The CDR3 runs to 12 residues. The germline gives CDR1 SGDLS, CDR2 YYNGEE. V was trimmed by 5 bases and J by 8 bases, leaving 13 bases between them. The CDR3 is CASRRGNLGYTF. The DNA for the CDR3 is TGTGCCAGCAGGAGGGGGAATTTGGGCTACACCTTC.

The chain employs TRBV14 and TRBJ1-2; TRBD1 matches 10 bases. From germline, CDR1 is SGHDN and CDR2 FVKESK. V shed 3 bases, J shed 8 bases, and the junction held 6 bases outside the gene matches. The CDR3 loop spans 14 amino acids. The CDR3 loop is CASSQRTGGTGYTF. CDR3 DNA: TGTGCCAGCAGCCAGAGGACAGGGGGGACGGGCTACACCTTC.

This chain links TRBV11-2 with TRBJ1-3; unclear D gene. CDR1 and CDR2 from the germline V gene are SGHAT and FQNNGV. CDR3 size: 18 residues. Trimming stripped 5 bases from V and 0 bases from J, with 20 bases between. The CDR3: CASSLRPSLLSSGNTIYF. The CDR3 nucleotides read TGTGCCAGCAGCCTACGACCGAGCCTACTCAGCTCTGGAAACACCATATATTTT.

Written as DNA, the CDR3 is TGTGCCACCGCGGGACTAGCGGGAGACATGGATACGCAGTATTTT. Its protein is CATAGLAGDMDTQYF. The chain couples TRBV24-1 to TRBJ2-3, with 14 bases that match TRBD2. CDR1 is KGHDR, CDR2 SFDVKD, per germline. V trimming: 9 bases; J trimming: 6 bases; junction bases outside the gene matches: 7. The CDR3 is made up of 15 amino acids.

For this clone: The sample has other DNA sequences that encode this CDR3 too. The chain combines TRBV12-3 or TRBV12-4 with TRBJ2-5; no firm D call. This CDR3 contains 11 residues. Deletions cut 3 bases from V and 5 bases from J, with 4 bases between. CDR3 residues: CASSFRETQYF. The CDR3, as DNA: TGTGCCAGCAGTTTCCGGGAGACCCAGTACTTC.

The chain joins TRBV5-1 to TRBJ2-2; D is unclear. The CDR3 runs 14 residues. Germline V CDR1 and CDR2: SGHRS, YFSETQ. Trimming cost V 5 bases and J 0 bases, with 8 bases left between them. The CDR3 here is CASRRAANTGELFF. The CDR3 nucleotides are TGCGCCAGCAGACGGGCGGCGAACACCGGGGAGCTGTTTTTT.

The chain recombines TRBV19 with TRBJ2-5; 8 bases agree with TRBD1. CDR1 and CDR2 (germline): LNHDA, SQIVND (reference sequence). This CDR3 comprises 12 residues. J gave up 3 bases and V 8 bases, and 2 bases lay outside the gene matches. The CDR3 loop reads CASGDRKETQYF. The CDR3 DNA reads as TGTGCCAGTGGGGACAGGAAAGAGACCCAGTACTTC.

The CDR3 DNA sequence: TGCGCCAGCAGCCTCAACGGGGGGCGGGCTAACTATGGCTACACCTTC. It is translated as CASSLNGGRANYGYTF. The chain carries TRBV5-1 and TRBJ1-2, with D perhaps TRBD1 (6 bases). CDR3 length equals 16 residues. V lost 4 bases and J 0 bases, leaving 16 bases between the germline ends. The germline CDR1 and CDR2 sequences are SGHRS and YFSETQ.

The V and J genes are TRBV11-2 and TRBJ2-7, with D perhaps TRBD1 or TRBD2 (5 bases each). Trimming took off 1 base at V and 7 bases at J, with 23 bases between the two ends. This CDR3 contains 17 residues. Germline-derived CDR1 and CDR2 are SGHAT and FQNNGV. CDR3 protein: CASSLVPHRDQTLEQYF. DNA of the CDR3: TGTGCCAGCAGCTTAGTTCCCCATCGGGACCAGACTCTGGAGCAGTACTTC. Full variable domain (remainder filled in from reference TRBV11-2 and TRBJ2-7): EAGVAQSPRYKIIEKRQSVAFWCNPISGHATLYWYQQILGQGPKLLIQFQNNGVVDDSQLPKDRFSAERLKGVDSTLKIQPAKLEDSAVYLCASSLVPHRDQTLEQYFGPGTRLTVT.

The chain carries TRBV4-2 and TRBJ1-3, with 7 nucleotides matching TRBD1. CDR3 length: 14 residues. Germline CDR1 LGHNA, CDR2 YNFKEQ. With 4 bases clipped from V and 2 bases from J, the junction kept 2 bases outside the gene matches. CDR3 amino acids: CASSRGQAGNTIYF. CDR3 sequence (DNA): TGTGCCAGCAGCCGCGGACAGGCTGGAAACACCATATATTTT.

This rearrangement joins TRBV19 to TRBJ1-1, with a tentative D call TRBD1 (5 bases). CDR1 and CDR2 (germline): LNHDA, SQIVND (reference sequence). V was shortened by 5 bases and J by 2 bases, with 9 bases between the two germline ends. This CDR3 has 13 residues. The DNA of the CDR3 is TGTGCCAGTAGTTGGGGGACTAACACTGAAGCTTTCTTT. Its translation: CASSWGTNTEAFF.

The chain recombines TRBV6-6 with TRBJ1-5; no definite D call. Germline lookup yields CDR1 MNHNY and CDR2 SVGAGI (reference sequence). Trimming removed 8 bases at V and 2 bases at J, with 4 bases between. The CDR3 has 11 residues. The CDR3 here is CASHGNQPQHF. CDR3 sequence (DNA): TGTGCCAGCCATGGCAATCAGCCCCAGCATTTT.

The table lists this clone with a few counts. This chain connects TRBV10-3 to TRBJ1-4; 7 nucleotides align to TRBD1. Germline V gene sequence: CDR1 ENHRY, CDR2 SYGVKD. CDR3 size: 13 residues. The V gene end was trimmed by 9 bases and the J gene end by 5 bases; junction bases not matched to a gene: 6. CDR3 in amino acids: CAIAGTANEKLFF. CDR3 coding DNA: TGTGCCATAGCCGGGACAGCGAATGAAAAACTGTTTTTT.